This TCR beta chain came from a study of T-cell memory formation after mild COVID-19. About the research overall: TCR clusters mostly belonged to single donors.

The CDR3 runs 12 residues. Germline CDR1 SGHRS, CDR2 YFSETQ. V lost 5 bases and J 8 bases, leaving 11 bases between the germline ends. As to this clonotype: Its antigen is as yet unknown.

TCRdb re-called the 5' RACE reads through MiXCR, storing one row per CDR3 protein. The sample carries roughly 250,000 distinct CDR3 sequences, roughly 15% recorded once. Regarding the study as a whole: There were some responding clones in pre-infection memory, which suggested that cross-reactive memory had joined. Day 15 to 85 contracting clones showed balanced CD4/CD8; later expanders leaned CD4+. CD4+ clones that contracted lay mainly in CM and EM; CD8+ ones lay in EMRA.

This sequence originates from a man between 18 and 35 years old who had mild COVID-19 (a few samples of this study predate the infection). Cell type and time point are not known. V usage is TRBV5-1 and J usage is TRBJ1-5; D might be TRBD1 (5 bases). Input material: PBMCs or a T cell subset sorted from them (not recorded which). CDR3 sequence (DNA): TGCGCCAGCAGTCAAGAAGGGGAGCCCCAGCATTTT. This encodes CASSQEGEPQHF.